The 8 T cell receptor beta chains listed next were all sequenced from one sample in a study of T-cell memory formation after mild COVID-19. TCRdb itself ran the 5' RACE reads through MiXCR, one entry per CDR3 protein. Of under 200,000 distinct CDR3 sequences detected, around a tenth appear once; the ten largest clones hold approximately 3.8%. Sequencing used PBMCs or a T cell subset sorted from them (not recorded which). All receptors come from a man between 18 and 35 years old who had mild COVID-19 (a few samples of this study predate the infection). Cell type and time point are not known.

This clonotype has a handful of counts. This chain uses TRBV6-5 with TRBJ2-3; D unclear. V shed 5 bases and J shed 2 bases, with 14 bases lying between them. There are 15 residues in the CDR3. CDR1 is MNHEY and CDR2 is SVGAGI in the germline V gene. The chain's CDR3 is CASSPVGPHTDTQYF. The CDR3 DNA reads TGTGCCAGCAGTCCCGTGGGCCCCCACACAGATACGCAGTATTTT.

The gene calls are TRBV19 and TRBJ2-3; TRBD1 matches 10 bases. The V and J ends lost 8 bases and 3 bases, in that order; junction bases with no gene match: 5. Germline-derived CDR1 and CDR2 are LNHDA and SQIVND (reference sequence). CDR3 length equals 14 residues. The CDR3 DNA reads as TGTGCCAGTGGGGACAGGGGTCGGACAGATACGCAGTATTTT. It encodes CASGDRGRTDTQYF.

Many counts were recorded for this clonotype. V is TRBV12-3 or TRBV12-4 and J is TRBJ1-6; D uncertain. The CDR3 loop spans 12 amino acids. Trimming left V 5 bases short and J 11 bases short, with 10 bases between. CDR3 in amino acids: CASSPPFTPLHF. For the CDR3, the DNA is TGTGCCAGCAGTCCCCCTTTTACACCCCTCCACTTT.

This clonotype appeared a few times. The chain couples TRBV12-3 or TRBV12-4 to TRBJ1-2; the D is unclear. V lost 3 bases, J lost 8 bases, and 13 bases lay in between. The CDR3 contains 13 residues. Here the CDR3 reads CASSFRVSGGYTF. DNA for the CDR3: TGTGCCAGCAGTTTTAGGGTCTCTGGGGGCTACACCTTC.

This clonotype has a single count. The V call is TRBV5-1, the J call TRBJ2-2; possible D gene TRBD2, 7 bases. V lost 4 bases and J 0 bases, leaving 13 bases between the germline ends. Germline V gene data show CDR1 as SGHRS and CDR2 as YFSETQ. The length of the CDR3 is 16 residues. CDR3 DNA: TGCGCCAGCAGCGCAGTAGGGGGGGCGAACACCGGGGAGCTGTTTTTT. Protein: CASSAVGGANTGELFF.

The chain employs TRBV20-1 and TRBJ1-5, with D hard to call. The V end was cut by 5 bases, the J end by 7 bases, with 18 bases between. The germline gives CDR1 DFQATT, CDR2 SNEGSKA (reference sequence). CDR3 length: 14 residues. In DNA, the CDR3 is TGCAGTGCTGGAACCGGGCCCCCGCGGCAGCCCCAGCATTTT. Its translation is CSAGTGPPRQPQHF.

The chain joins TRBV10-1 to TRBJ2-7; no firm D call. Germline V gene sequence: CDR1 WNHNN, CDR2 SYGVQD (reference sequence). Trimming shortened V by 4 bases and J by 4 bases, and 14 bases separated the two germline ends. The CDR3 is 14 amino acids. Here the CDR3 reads CASSGTHWAYEQYV. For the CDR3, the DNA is TGCGCCAGCAGTGGGACCCACTGGGCGTACGAGCAGTACGTC.

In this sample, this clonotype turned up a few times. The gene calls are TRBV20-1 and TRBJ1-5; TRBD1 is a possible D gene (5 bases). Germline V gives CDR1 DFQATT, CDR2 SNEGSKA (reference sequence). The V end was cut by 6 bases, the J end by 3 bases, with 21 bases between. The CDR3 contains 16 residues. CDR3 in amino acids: CSAQTRDAGSNQPQHF. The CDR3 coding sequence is TGCAGTGCCCAAACCCGGGACGCAGGGTCCAATCAGCCCCAGCATTTT.